The TCR beta chain under discussion was sequenced for a study of T cell repertoires in cytomegalovirus infection (dated by TCRdb to 2018 to 2020). Regarding the study in general: The HLA type of each donor mattered for the analysis, because public TCR beta signatures pointed to carriage of CMV infection along with the matching HLA type. Overall study outcomes, separate from this receptor: In both this cohort and an independent approximately 400-donor cohort, the cumulative frequency of public TCR beta family members distinguished carriers of CMV infection plus the relevant HLA type. The ex vivo response was dominated by HLA-C-restricted CMV-specific TCR beta clonotypes, which also provided the single most frequent clonotype in two of eight donors.

This clonotype was found many times. Its antigen remains unidentified. Base-call qualities are not available, and no considerably larger clone is one nucleotide away. Via the germline V gene, CDR1 is MDHEN and CDR2 SYDVKM. Here V drops 3 bases and J drops 6 bases, and the junction holds 9 bases not matched to any gene. Inclusive of the bounding cysteine and phenylalanine, the CDR3 is 17 residues long. Of all the DNA, just the CDR3 is kept, 51 bases in frame from base 1. Sequencing took place on an Illumina HiSeq 1500. TCRdb itself trimmed the public reads at Q25 with fastp, ran MiXCR and retained productive beta chains. For every CDR3 protein sequence, its rows merge into one entry that carries the most common genes and DNA. Present in this sample are hundreds of thousands of distinct CDR3 sequences, 20% to 30% of which were seen just once. 6.5% to 10% of the sample comes from the top ten.

The sequenced sample was CD8+ T cells from PBMCs. The chain uses TRBV28 and TRBJ2-3; TRBD2 fits 13 bases in the junction. The receptor was derived from a human donor in good health (CMV status not recorded). Some clones in this sample may be carry-over from other donors' samples. In nucleotides, the sequence is TGTGCCAGCAGTTTCCCGACTAGCGGGGGGCAAGCGGATACGCAGTATTTT. Its amino acids are CASSFPTSGGQADTQYF.